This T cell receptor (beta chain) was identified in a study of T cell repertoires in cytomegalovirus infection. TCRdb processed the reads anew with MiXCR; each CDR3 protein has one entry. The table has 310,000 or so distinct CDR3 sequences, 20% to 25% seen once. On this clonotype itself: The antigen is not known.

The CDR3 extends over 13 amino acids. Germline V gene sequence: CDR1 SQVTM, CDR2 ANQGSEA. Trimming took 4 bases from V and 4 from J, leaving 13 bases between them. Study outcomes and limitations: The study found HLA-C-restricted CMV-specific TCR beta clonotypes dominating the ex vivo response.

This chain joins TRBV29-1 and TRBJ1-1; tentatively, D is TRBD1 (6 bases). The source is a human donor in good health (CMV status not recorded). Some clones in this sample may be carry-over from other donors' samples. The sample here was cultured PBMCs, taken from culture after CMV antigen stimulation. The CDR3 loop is CSVGWRGGTEAFF. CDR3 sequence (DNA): TGCAGCGTTGGGTGGAGGGGGGGCACTGAAGCTTTCTTT.